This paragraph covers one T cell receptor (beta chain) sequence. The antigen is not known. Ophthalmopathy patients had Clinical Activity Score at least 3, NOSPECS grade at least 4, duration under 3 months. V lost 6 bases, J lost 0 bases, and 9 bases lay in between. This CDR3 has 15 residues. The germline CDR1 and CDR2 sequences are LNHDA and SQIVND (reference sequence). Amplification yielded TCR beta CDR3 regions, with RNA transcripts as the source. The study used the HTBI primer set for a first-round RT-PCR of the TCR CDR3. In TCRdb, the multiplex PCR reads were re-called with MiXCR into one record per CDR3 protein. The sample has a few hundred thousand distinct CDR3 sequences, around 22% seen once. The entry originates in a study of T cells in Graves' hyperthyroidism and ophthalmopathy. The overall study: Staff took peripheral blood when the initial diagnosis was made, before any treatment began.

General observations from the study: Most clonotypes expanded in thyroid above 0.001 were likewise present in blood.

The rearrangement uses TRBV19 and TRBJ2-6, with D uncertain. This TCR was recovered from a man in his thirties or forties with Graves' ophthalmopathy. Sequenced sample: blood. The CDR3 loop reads CASSGRSSGANVLTF. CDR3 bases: TGTGCCAGTAGCGGCCGAAGCTCTGGGGCCAACGTCCTGACTTTC.